These 21 T cell receptor beta chains share one sample of origin, sequenced in a study of early T cells in non-severe SARS-CoV-2 infection. MiXCR, applied by TCRdb to the 5' RACE reads, yields one record per CDR3 protein. This sample has approximately 76,000 distinct CDR3 sequences; roughly 13% occur once, and the top ten carry around 3.3%. The sample consisted of whole blood. Receptors were obtained from an adult who was a healthcare worker with PCR-confirmed SARS-CoV-2 infection or an uninfected control (not recorded which).

The chain combines TRBV6-5 with TRBJ2-1; tentative D call: TRBD2 (7 bases). V dropped 6 bases and J dropped 2 bases, with 14 bases sitting between them. The germline V gene has CDR1 MNHEY and CDR2 SVGAGI. The CDR3 loop spans 15 amino acids. CDR3 DNA sequence: TGTGCCAGCAGCCCGAGGGGGGGTCCCTACAATGAGCAGTTCTTC. Residues: CASSPRGGPYNEQFF.

This clonotype came up once. The V call is TRBV18, the J call TRBJ1-1; no firm D call. The CDR3 contains 13 residues. V was trimmed by 4 bases and J by 5 bases, leaving 11 bases between them. CDR1 and CDR2 (germline): KGHSH, LQKENI. Written as DNA, the CDR3 is TGTGCCAGCTCACGAGCAGGCGGGACTGAAGCTTTCTTT. Translation: CASSRAGGTEAFF.

This clonotype was recorded a few times. In nucleotides, the CDR3 is TGTGCCAGTAGTACCCCGGGGCAGGGGGCGAGAGAGCAGTACTTC. The encoded protein is CASSTPGQGAREQYF. This chain connects TRBV19 to TRBJ2-7; 8 nucleotides align to TRBD1. V was clipped by 4 bases and J by 7 bases; unmatched bases: 12. The CDR3 totals 15 residues. CDR1 is LNHDA and CDR2 is SQIVND in the germline V gene (reference sequence).

The V gene is TRBV29-1, the J gene TRBJ2-3, with D perhaps assigned TRBD1 or TRBD2 (5 bases each). The CDR3 has 12 residues. The V and J ends lost 6 bases and 4 bases respectively, with 11 bases between them. CDR1 and CDR2 from the germline V gene are SQVTM and ANQGSEA. In DNA, the CDR3 is TGCAGCGTCGAGGGGCCCGCAGATACGCAGTATTTT. It is translated as CSVEGPADTQYF.

There are a few counts of this clonotype. The chain couples TRBV21-1 to TRBJ1-1. TRBV21-1 has pseudogene status. The CDR3 is 16 residues long. The CDR3 loop reads CASSNLGWQVNTEAFF. DNA of the CDR3: TGTGCCAGCAGCAATCTGGGGTGGCAGGTGAACACTGAAGCTTTCTTT.

This clonotype was seen once. The gene calls are TRBV6-5 and TRBJ1-6; no clear D gene. This CDR3 contains 18 residues. Trimming pared 0 bases from V and 0 bases from J, leaving 12 bases between. Germline CDR1 reads MNHEY; CDR2 reads SVGAGI. CDR3 amino acids: CASSYSSGFSSYNSPLHF. CDR3 bases: TGTGCCAGCAGTTACTCCTCGGGGTTCAGCTCCTATAATTCACCCCTCCACTTT.

This clonotype appeared a few times. The V gene is TRBV9, the J gene TRBJ2-2; D unclear. CDR1 is SGDLS and CDR2 is YYNGEE in the germline V gene. This CDR3 region has 15 residues. V was trimmed by 0 bases and J by 5 bases, leaving 11 bases between them. The CDR3 reads CASSVDYSLTGELFF. The CDR3 DNA reads TGTGCCAGCAGCGTAGATTATTCGTTAACCGGGGAGCTGTTTTTT.

This clonotype appeared a few times. V is TRBV6-5 and J is TRBJ1-6, with 7 bases aligning to TRBD1. The germline V gene has CDR1 MNHEY and CDR2 SVGAGI. The J segment lost 2 bases and the V segment lost 4 bases, leaving 8 bases of the junction unmatched. This CDR3 is built from 17 residues. CDR3 coding DNA: TGTGCCAGCAGTTCGACAGGGCGAGCTACCTATAATTCACCCCTCCACTTT. Translated, it gives CASSSTGRATYNSPLHF.

This clonotype has a count of ten or more. This sequence joins TRBV3-1 and TRBJ2-1, with a possible D match to TRBD1 (6 bases). Germline V gene lookup returns CDR1 LGHDT and CDR2 YNNKEL (reference sequence). The length of the CDR3 is 14 residues. V lost 5 bases, J lost 5 bases, and 13 bases lay in between. DNA of the CDR3: TGTGCCAGCAGCGGCGGACAGCCGAACAATGAGCAGTTCTTC. The encoded protein is CASSGGQPNNEQFF.

This clonotype was seen ten or more times. The genes are TRBV29-1 and TRBJ1-1; D gene unclear. Trimming cost V 3 bases and J 7 bases, with 18 bases left between them. Germline V gives CDR1 SQVTM, CDR2 ANQGSEA. The CDR3 runs 14 residues. CDR3 sequence reads: CSVEKGREEGEAFF. Written as DNA, the CDR3 is TGCAGCGTTGAGAAGGGCCGGGAGGAGGGTGAAGCTTTCTTT.

This clonotype was counted a few times. The chain employs TRBV2 and TRBJ2-3; 8 nucleotides align to TRBD2. Trimming cost V 8 bases and J 0 bases; bases outside gene matches: 7. The CDR3 sequence is 15 residues long. The germline V gene encodes CDR1 SNHLY and CDR2 FYNNEI. In DNA, the CDR3 is TGTGCCAGCTTTTCGGGGGGGTTCAGCACAGATACGCAGTATTTT. Protein product: CASFSGGFSTDTQYF.

The genes are TRBV5-6 and TRBJ1-4; 9 bases agree with TRBD1. V was pared by 2 bases and J by 7 bases, with 6 bases of the junction left unmatched. CDR1 is SGHDT, CDR2 YYEEEE, per germline. The length of the CDR3 is 15 residues. CDR3 in DNA: TGTGCCAGCAGCTTTACAGGGGGCGCGGTTGAAAAACTGTTTTTT. Its protein is CASSFTGGAVEKLFF.

The chain has TRBV13 and TRBJ2-7; the D gene could be TRBD1 or TRBD2 (6 bases each). This CDR3 contains 13 residues. The germline V gene has CDR1 PRHDT and CDR2 FYEKMQ (reference sequence). V was cut by 0 bases and J by 12 bases, with 15 bases left in between. CDR3 sequence reads: CASSLGREGGLYF. The CDR3 DNA is TGTGCCAGCAGCTTAGGACGAGAGGGGGGCTTGTACTTC.

This clonotype has at least ten counts. The chain couples TRBV10-3 to TRBJ2-7; D is possibly TRBD2 (5 bases). The germline CDR1 and CDR2 sequences are ENHRY and SYGVKD. V was cut by 4 bases and J by 4 bases, with 11 bases left in between. This CDR3 comprises 13 residues. In DNA form, the CDR3 reads TGTGCCATCAGTGCCCACACTAGTTACGAGCAGTACTTC. Amino acid sequence: CAISAHTSYEQYF.

The sample holds many counts of this clonotype. V is TRBV9 and J is TRBJ1-2; TRBD1 matches at 9 bases. V dropped 4 bases and J dropped 7; count of bases not matched to a gene: 11. The germline gives CDR1 SGDLS, CDR2 YYNGEE. The CDR3 consists of 15 residues. The CDR3 reads CASSTLDRGGRGYTF. In DNA form, the CDR3 reads TGTGCCAGCAGCACGCTGGACAGGGGAGGACGTGGCTACACCTTC.

The table lists this clonotype with a few counts. CDR3 residues: CASSLATGTRGNEQFF. CDR3 bases: TGTGCCAGCAGCTTAGCCACCGGGACTAGAGGCAATGAGCAGTTCTTC. The chain is built from TRBV7-6 and TRBJ2-1, with 8 bases aligning to TRBD2. The length of the CDR3 is 16 residues. The V gene end was trimmed by 0 bases and the J gene end by 6 bases; junction bases not matched to a gene: 7. Germline V gives CDR1 SGHVS, CDR2 FNYEAQ.

This clonotype was seen more than once but under ten times. The chain recombines TRBV7-9 with TRBJ2-1; D possibly corresponds to TRBD2 (6 bases). This CDR3 region has 12 residues. The V and J ends lost 5 bases and 10 bases respectively, with 12 bases between them. From germline, CDR1 is SEHNR and CDR2 FQNEAQ (reference sequence). CDR3 protein: CASSTTRDEQFF. In DNA, the CDR3 is TGTGCCAGCAGCACGACTAGGGACGAGCAGTTCTTC. Full variable domain (rest looked up from reference TRBV7-9 and TRBJ2-1): DTGVSQNPRHKITKRGQNVTFRCDPISEHNRLYWYRQTLGQGPEFLTYFQNEAQLEKSRLLSDRFSAERPKGSFSTLEIQRTEQGDSAMYLCASSTTRDEQFFGPGTRLTVL.

The chain combines TRBV19 with TRBJ2-1, with 8 bases fitting TRBD2. Germline lookup yields CDR1 LNHDA and CDR2 SQIVND (reference sequence). The CDR3 has 16 residues. Trimming at V came to 3 bases and at J to 2 bases, leaving 6 bases not matched to a gene. DNA for the CDR3: TGTGCCAGTAGTATGCGGGGGGCGGTGACCTACAATGAGCAGTTCTTC. Encoded protein: CASSMRGAVTYNEQFF.

The J gene is TRBJ2-1, the V gene TRBV19; D call uncertain. Trimming removed 2 bases from V and 0 bases from J, with 14 bases in between. The CDR3 totals 17 residues. Germline values: CDR1 LNHDA, CDR2 SQIVND (reference sequence). CDR3 amino acids: CASSISGVAYSYNEQFF. The CDR3 DNA is TGTGCCAGTAGTATAAGTGGGGTGGCTTACTCCTACAATGAGCAGTTCTTC.

This clonotype has a count of ten or more. The gene calls are TRBV20-1 and TRBJ2-7, with D unclear. The CDR3 spans 14 residues. V lost 0 bases to trimming and J lost 0 bases, with 9 bases between them. Germline CDR1 DFQATT, CDR2 SNEGSKA (reference sequence). This CDR3 reads CSAREGSYSYEQYF. For the CDR3, the DNA is TGCAGTGCTAGAGAAGGGTCCTACTCCTACGAGCAGTACTTC.

This clonotype has a handful of counts. V gene TRBV12-3 or TRBV12-4 combines with J gene TRBJ2-3; D is undetermined. Trimming pared 10 bases from V and 0 bases from J, leaving 11 bases between. CDR3 length: 13 amino acids. CDR3 loop: CAISPESTDTQYF. DNA of the CDR3: TGTGCCATCTCCCCAGAAAGCACAGATACGCAGTATTTT.